Below, 25 T cell receptor beta chains from the same sample are listed, as sequenced in a study of cytotoxic CD8 clonotypes in ibrutinib-treated CLL. Sequencing was performed with immunoSEQ multiplex PCR; in TCRdb, only in-frame clones are kept and a portion is missing. This sample has 200,000 or so clones; about four fifths occur once, and the top ten carry 11%. The material sequenced was PBMCs, taken after 12 months of ibrutinib treatment. The origin of the receptors is a human donor with chronic lymphocytic leukemia.

CDR3 residues: CASTPGVVGTGELFF. CDR3 DNA: TGTGCCAGTACCCCAGGGGTAGTGGGCACCGGGGAGCTGTTTTTT. This chain uses TRBV19 with TRBJ2-2; D perhaps matches TRBD1 (6 bases). Germline V gene data show CDR1 as LNHDA and CDR2 as SQIVND (reference sequence). This CDR3 contains 15 residues. V lost 7 bases to trimming and J lost 4 bases, with 16 bases between them.

The rearrangement joins TRBV2 to TRBJ1-5; a weak D match, TRBD1 (6 bases). This CDR3 is 13 amino acids long. Germline CDR1 reads SNHLY; CDR2 reads FYNNEI. The V gene lost 7 bases and the J gene lost 6 bases, with 13 bases spanning the gap. CDR3 DNA: TGTGCCAGCAACAGGGATTCGGGTCAGCCCCAGCATTTT. It translates to CASNRDSGQPQHF.

In this sample, this clone turned up once. The chain employs TRBV5-4 and TRBJ2-7; 13 nucleotides line up with TRBD2. Germline CDR1 is SGHNT and CDR2 is YYREEE (reference sequence). This CDR3 is built from 15 residues. Trimming cost V 4 bases and J 0 bases; bases outside gene matches: 1. The CDR3 protein is CASSRLAGGSYEQYF. CDR3 nucleotides: TGTGCCAGCAGCCGACTAGCGGGGGGCTCCTACGAGCAGTACTTC.

This rearrangement joins TRBV27 to TRBJ2-3, with D unclear. Trimming took off 3 bases at V and 2 bases at J, with 18 bases between the two ends. Germline V gives CDR1 MNHEY, CDR2 SMNVEV (reference sequence). The CDR3 is 17 residues long. This chain's CDR3 is CASSLGQAPSSTDTQYF. The CDR3, as DNA: TGTGCCAGCAGTTTGGGCCAGGCGCCCTCCTCCACAGATACGCAGTATTTT.

This chain uses TRBV10-1 with TRBJ1-1; the D gene is possibly TRBD1 (5 bases). Trimming left V 4 bases short and J 2 bases short, with 17 bases between. Germline CDR1 is WNHNN and CDR2 is SYGVQD (reference sequence). CDR3 size: 16 residues. The CDR3, as DNA: TGCGCCAGCAGTGCCGGGACCCACGCGGGTAACACTGAAGCTTTCTTT. Translation: CASSAGTHAGNTEAFF.

This chain uses TRBV5-1 with TRBJ1-1, with a tentative D call TRBD1 (6 bases). The CDR3 runs 16 residues. V was trimmed by 5 bases and J by 1 base, leaving 18 bases between them. CDR1 and CDR2 from the germline V gene are SGHRS and YFSETQ. The CDR3 region has the DNA TGCGCCAGCAGTCCGGTGGGGGCAGGGAGGAACACTGAAGCTTTCTTT. Amino acids: CASSPVGAGRNTEAFF.

DNA for the CDR3: TGTGCCATCAGTGAGGCGGGGACGGATTACAATGAGCAGTTCTTC. Translated: CAISEAGTDYNEQFF. The chain uses TRBV10-3 and TRBJ2-1, with D perhaps TRBD2 (6 bases). Germline CDR1 ENHRY, CDR2 SYGVKD. With 2 bases removed from V and 4 bases from J, the gap between germline ends came to 12 bases. This CDR3 has 15 residues.

This clone was counted only a few times. The chain carries TRBV7-9 and TRBJ1-1; D remains unclear. The germline CDR1 and CDR2 sequences are SEHNR and FQNEAQ (reference sequence). The CDR3 runs to 13 residues. The germline V and J ends were trimmed by 0 bases and 0 bases, with 2 bases remaining between them. The CDR3 sequence is CASSLALNTEAFF. For the CDR3, the DNA is TGTGCCAGCAGCTTAGCGCTGAACACTGAAGCTTTCTTT.

This chain joins TRBV4-2 and TRBJ2-7, with 9 bases aligning to TRBD2. V lost 0 bases to trimming and J lost 3 bases; unmatched junction nucleotides: 6. The germline CDR1 and CDR2 sequences are LGHNA and YNFKEQ. The length of the CDR3 is 16 residues. CDR3 coding DNA: TGTGCCAGCAGCCAAGATATGGGGCGGGAGGGCTACGAGCAGTACTTC. Translation: CASSQDMGREGYEQYF.

This chain connects TRBV15 to TRBJ1-5, with a possible D match to TRBD1 (5 bases). Trimming removed 0 bases from V and 5 bases from J, with 14 bases in between. In germline, CDR1 is LNHNV, CDR2 YYDKDF (reference sequence). The CDR3 is 16 residues long. CDR3 nucleotide sequence: TGTGCCACCAGCAGAGATAACAGGCCATTATATCAGCCCCAGCATTTT. Its protein is CATSRDNRPLYQPQHF.

The rearrangement links TRBV4-1 to TRBJ1-5; tentatively, D is TRBD1 (6 bases). CDR3 size: 15 residues. Germline-derived CDR1 and CDR2 are MGHRA and YSYEKL. Trimming took 2 bases from V and 7 from J, leaving 15 bases between them. The CDR3 nucleotides are TGCGCCAGCAGCCAACTACAGGGTATTGTGCAGCCCCAGCATTTT. It encodes CASSQLQGIVQPQHF.

The chain combines TRBV5-1 with TRBJ2-7; D might be TRBD1 (6 bases). The V end lost 0 bases, the J end lost 4 bases, and 14 bases lay between the germline ends. CDR1 SGHRS and CDR2 YFSETQ come from the germline V gene. This CDR3 region has 15 residues. This chain's CDR3 is CASSLGSGQSYEQYF. The CDR3 DNA sequence: TGCGCCAGCAGCTTGGGATCAGGACAGAGTTACGAGCAGTACTTC. Full variable domain (outside the CDR3, taken from reference TRBV5-1 and TRBJ2-7): KAGVTQTPRYLIKTRGQQVTLSCSPISGHRSVSWYQQTPGQGLQFLFEYFSETQRNKGNFPGRFSGRQFSNSRSEMNVSTLELGDSALYLCASSLGSGQSYEQYFGPGTRLTVT.

V usage is TRBV7-9 and J usage is TRBJ2-1, with 7 bases fitting TRBD1. The CDR3 loop spans 14 amino acids. The V gene's germline CDR1 is SEHNR and CDR2 FQNEAQ (reference sequence). J lost 4 bases, V lost 3 bases, and 3 bases had no gene match. The CDR3 DNA reads as TGTGCCAGCAGCTTCCAGGGGGATTACAATGAGCAGTTCTTC. Translation gives CASSFQGDYNEQFF.

The chain combines TRBV2 with TRBJ1-1; 7 bases are shared with TRBD1. The CDR3 has 13 amino acids. CDR1 and CDR2 from the germline V gene are SNHLY and FYNNEI. J was trimmed by 8 bases and V by 6 bases; bases with no gene match: 9. CDR3 loop: CASSRDRRSEAFF. CDR3 nucleotides: TGTGCCAGCAGCCGGGACAGAAGATCCGAAGCTTTCTTT.

Only one count was recorded for this clone. This sequence joins TRBV18 and TRBJ1-1, with D maybe TRBD1 (5 bases). Germline CDR1 KGHSH, CDR2 LQKENI. The CDR3 consists of 14 residues. V lost 4 bases to trimming and J lost 7 bases, with 16 bases between them. CDR3: CASSLPGPEVEAFF. The CDR3 region has the DNA TGTGCCAGCTCACTACCGGGGCCCGAGGTTGAAGCTTTCTTT.

A word on this clone: One end of the junction does not line up with germline, which may come from a read error. The chain links TRBV7-7 to TRBJ1-1; D is possibly TRBD1 (5 bases). Germline CDR1 SSHAT, CDR2 FNYEAQ (reference sequence). CDR3 length: 13 amino acids. The CDR3 loop is CASSSGGDSKAFF. The CDR3, as DNA: TGTGCTAGCAGCTCCGGAGGTGACAGCAAAGCTTTCTTT.

In its sample, this clone was seen a few times. The chain uses TRBV19 and TRBJ2-2; D remains ambiguous. CDR1 is LNHDA, CDR2 SQIVND, per germline (reference sequence). V dropped 10 bases and J dropped 2 bases, with 11 bases sitting between them. This CDR3 region has 13 residues. The CDR3 DNA follows: TGTGCCACCCCCGTTCAAAACACCGGGGAGCTGTTTTTT. Amino acids: CATPVQNTGELFF.

The genes are TRBV2 and TRBJ2-7; the match to TRBD2 covers 10 bases. CDR1 and CDR2 from the germline V gene are SNHLY and FYNNEI. This CDR3 is built from 14 residues. Germline trimming cut 8 bases from V and 0 bases from J; bases unmatched to any gene: 4. The CDR3 DNA reads as TGTGCCAGCCTGTGGACTAGCGGCTCCTACGAGCAGTACTTC. It codes for CASLWTSGSYEQYF.

CDR3 residues: CASSFGLQETQYF. The CDR3 DNA is TGTGCCAGCAGCTTCGGATTGCAAGAGACCCAGTACTTC. This chain uses TRBV11-3 with TRBJ2-5, with no clear D. V gave up 3 bases and J gave up 2 bases, with 7 bases separating them. Germline V lookup: CDR1 SGHNT, CDR2 YENEEA. The CDR3 is 13 amino acids.

The chain is built from TRBV9 and TRBJ2-3; unclear D gene. This CDR3 has 14 amino acids. The germline CDR1 and CDR2 sequences are SGDLS and YYNGEE. V lost 5 bases to trimming and J lost 1 base, with 11 bases between them. CDR3 sequence reads: CASREYGGTDTQYF. The CDR3 coding sequence is TGTGCCAGCAGAGAATATGGGGGCACAGATACGCAGTATTTT.

This clone showed up just a few times. The chain is built from TRBV7-9 and TRBJ2-7; tentative D call: TRBD1 (6 bases). The CDR3 is 13 amino acids. Germline values: CDR1 SEHNR, CDR2 FQNEAQ (reference sequence). Deletions cut 3 bases from V and 2 bases from J, with 8 bases between. CDR3 DNA sequence: TGTGCCAGCAGCTTCACAGGGACCTACGAGCAGTACTTC. Its translation is CASSFTGTYEQYF.

A word on this clone: At one end, the junction sequence differs from germline, possibly due to a read error. V gene TRBV7-3 combines with J gene TRBJ2-7; unclear D gene. This CDR3 has 17 amino acids. The V gene's germline CDR1 is SGHTA and CDR2 FQGTGA. This CDR3 reads CASRLTFPVGCGHLQYF. In DNA, the CDR3 is TGTGCCAGCAGATTAACGTTCCCAGTTGGTTGCGGTCACCTACAGTACTTC.

On this clone itself: This CDR3 is also generated by other DNA sequences in the sample. CDR3 bases: TGCAGCGTTGAAGGGTACAATGAGCAGTTCTTC. Encoded protein: CSVEGYNEQFF. This rearrangement joins TRBV29-1 to TRBJ2-1; D is ambiguous. CDR1 and CDR2 (germline): SQVTM, ANQGSEA. The CDR3 runs to 11 residues. V dropped 1 base and J dropped 4 bases, with 2 bases sitting between them.

As DNA, the CDR3 is TGTGCCAGCAGCGCCCGACTAGCGGGGCCATACGAGCAGTACTTC. This gives the protein CASSARLAGPYEQYF. This chain joins TRBV7-9 and TRBJ2-7; 11 bases are a match to TRBD2. With V trimmed by 5 bases and J by 4 bases, 7 bases remained unmatched. The CDR3 has 15 amino acids. Germline CDR1 SEHNR, CDR2 FQNEAQ (reference sequence).

The rearrangement joins TRBV2 to TRBJ2-5; unclear D gene. V was shortened by 5 bases and J by 2 bases, with 3 bases between the two germline ends. CDR3 size: 11 residues. Germline-derived CDR1 and CDR2 are SNHLY and FYNNEI. This chain's CDR3 is CASSPQETQYF. CDR3 nucleotides: TGTGCCAGCAGTCCTCAAGAGACCCAGTACTTC. Variable domain in full (rest from reference TRBV2 and TRBJ2-5): EPEVTQTPSHQVTQMGQEVILRCVPISNHLYFYWYRQILGQKVEFLVSFYNNEISEKSEIFDDQFSVERPDGSNFTLKIRSTKLEDSAMYFCASSPQETQYFGPGTRLLVL.